This TCR beta chain emerged from a study of T-cell memory formation after mild COVID-19. Overall study context: Clustering of TCRs was largely donor specific.

The 5'RACE method, run with constant-segment primers, produced TCR alpha and TCR beta cDNA libraries (carrying sample barcodes and UMIs). TCRdb independently ran MiXCR on the 5' RACE reads; one entry per CDR3 protein. The sample contains fewer than 200,000 distinct CDR3 sequences, over 20% of which appear only once. This CDR3 has 14 residues. The V and J ends lost 4 bases and 0 bases respectively, with 9 bases between them. Germline V gives CDR1 SGHDN, CDR2 FVKESK. The specimen sequenced was PBMCs or a T cell subset sorted from them (not recorded which). This TCR was recovered from an adult woman who had mild COVID-19 (a few samples of this study predate the infection). Cell type and time point are not known. The V and J genes are TRBV14 and TRBJ1-1; no clear D. This chain's CDR3 is CASSLTQMNTEAFF. In nucleotides, the CDR3 is TGTGCCAGCAGCCTAACACAGATGAACACTGAAGCTTTCTTT.